This TCR beta chain was retrieved from a study of HIV-infected patients and healthy controls. Notes on the study in general: In HIV-infected patients, the apparent post-therapy Gini index recovery did not replicate in size-matched data. In healthy controls, MAIT alpha CDR3s were common; in HIV+ repertoires, severely depleted.

Whole blood was used without fractionation, so all unsorted peripheral T cells were included. Alpha and beta constant-region primers primed reverse transcription of approximately 500 ng RNA. Each of the alpha and beta chains got its own library through chain-specific third strand synthesis with indices. One primer pair amplified all rearrangements per chain; each cDNA got molecular barcodes. Via MiXCR, TCRdb re-called the 5' RACE reads, giving one row per CDR3 protein. Among some 9,300 distinct CDR3 sequences, approximately 5.3% were seen once, and the ten largest hold roughly 8%. Comments on this clonotype: What it binds is unknown.

The clonotype comes from an adult in good health. The sample comprised blood.

The CDR3, as DNA: TGTGCCAGCAGCAGGGGGGGTATGCGTTCAGATACGCAGTATTTT. Its translation is CASSRGGMRSDTQYF. This sequence joins TRBV11-3 and TRBJ2-3; TRBD2 might be the D (7 bases). This CDR3 region has 15 residues. Trimming took 5 bases from V and 4 from J, leaving 16 bases between them. Germline V gene sequence: CDR1 SGHNT, CDR2 YENEEA.